What follows are 29 T cell receptor beta chains derived from one specimen sequenced in a study of siplizumab effects on memory and regulatory T cells. TCRdb keeps only in-frame clones here, not all; method: immunoSEQ multiplex PCR. The sample lists around 100,000 clones, about 90% occurring once. Sequenced: CD4+ T cells sorted from blood. Every receptor here comes from a human donor in good health.

The DNA for the CDR3 is TGTGCCACCAGCAGAGATCCCTCCTACGAGCAGTACTTC. Protein sequence: CATSRDPSYEQYF. J is TRBJ2-7 and V is TRBV15, with D hard to call. Germline V gene lookup returns CDR1 LNHNV and CDR2 YYDKDF (reference sequence). V was pared by 0 bases and J by 0 bases, with 3 bases between. The CDR3 is 13 residues long.

The rearrangement uses TRBV2 and TRBJ2-3, with 8 bases aligning to TRBD1. Germline V gene sequence: CDR1 SNHLY, CDR2 FYNNEI. The trim removed 6 bases at V and 0 bases at J, leaving 8 bases unmatched. This CDR3 has 16 residues. Here the CDR3 reads CASSEQGALSTDTQYF. The DNA of the CDR3 is TGTGCCAGCAGCGAGCAGGGGGCTCTAAGCACAGATACGCAGTATTTT.

The chain employs TRBV5-5 and TRBJ1-1; TRBD1 matches at 8 bases. The CDR3 is 14 residues long. CDR1 and CDR2 from the germline V gene are SGHKS and YYEKEE (reference sequence). The V gene end was trimmed by 5 bases and the J gene end by 1 base; junction bases not matched to a gene: 4. The chain's CDR3 is CASRRQGTNTEAFF. The CDR3 nucleotides read TGTGCCAGCAGGAGACAGGGGACGAACACTGAAGCTTTCTTT. The full variable domain, with the rest looked up from reference TRBV5-5 and TRBJ1-1, is DAGVTQSPTHLIKTRGQQVTLRCSPISGHKSVSWYQQVLGQGPQFIFQYYEKEERGRGNFPDRFSARQFPNYSSELNVNALLLGDSALYLCASRRQGTNTEAFFGQGTRLTVV.

The V call is TRBV5-6, the J call TRBJ1-2, with TRBD1 identical over 8 bases. Germline V gene data show CDR1 as SGHDT and CDR2 as YYEEEE. The CDR3 covers 15 residues. J lost 6 bases, V lost 3 bases, and 10 bases had no gene match. The CDR3 sequence: CASSSLDRGKDGYTF. The CDR3, as DNA: TGTGCCAGCAGCTCATTAGACAGGGGAAAGGATGGCTACACCTTC.

The chain is built from TRBV9 and TRBJ2-2; D uncertain. Germline V CDR1 and CDR2: SGDLS, YYNGEE. This CDR3 contains 15 residues. Deletions cut 0 bases from V and 0 bases from J, with 6 bases between. The DNA of the CDR3 is TGTGCCAGCAGCGTAGCACCCACGAACACCGGGGAGCTGTTTTTT. This sequence encodes CASSVAPTNTGELFF.

The chain recombines TRBV5-1 with TRBJ2-2; perhaps TRBD2 as D (6 bases). V was trimmed by 0 bases and J by 4 bases, leaving 10 bases between them. This CDR3 comprises 15 residues. CDR1 is SGHRS, CDR2 YFSETQ, per germline. The CDR3 nucleotides are TGCGCCAGCAGCTTGGATCGCGGGGCCACCGGGGAGCTGTTTTTT. Encoded protein: CASSLDRGATGELFF.

This clone was observed once. The rearrangement links TRBV11-2 to TRBJ1-2, with 7 bases matching TRBD1. CDR3 length equals 16 residues. The germline V gene has CDR1 SGHAT and CDR2 FQNNGV. With 8 bases clipped from V and 1 base from J, the junction kept 13 bases outside the gene matches. DNA for the CDR3: TGTGCCAGCGGCGCAACACTGGGACAGAATAACTATGGCTACACCTTC. Its protein is CASGATLGQNNYGYTF.

This chain connects TRBV5-6 to TRBJ1-2; no clear D gene. This CDR3 has 15 residues. Trimming took 0 bases from V and 7 from J, leaving 16 bases between them. In germline, CDR1 is SGHDT, CDR2 YYEEEE. The CDR3 sequence is CASSLGGLDMGGYTF. Here the CDR3 DNA reads TGTGCCAGCAGCTTGGGAGGGTTGGATATGGGTGGCTACACCTTC.

The V call is TRBV28, the J call TRBJ2-5; TRBD2 matches at 8 bases. The germline V gene encodes CDR1 MDHEN and CDR2 SYDVKM. CDR3 size: 15 residues. V dropped 2 bases and J dropped 5; count of bases not matched to a gene: 7. The CDR3 loop reads CASSLHGGADETQYF. In DNA form, the CDR3 reads TGTGCCAGCAGTTTACACGGGGGGGCCGATGAGACCCAGTACTTC.

The CDR3 DNA follows: TGTGCCAGCGGGCGTGGGAATGAGCAGTTCTTC. Its protein product is CASGRGNEQFF. This chain links TRBV6-6 with TRBJ2-1; no clear D gene. Germline V gene data show CDR1 as MNHNY and CDR2 as SVGAGI (reference sequence). There are 11 residues in the CDR3. Trimming took off 8 bases at V and 7 bases at J, with 9 bases between the two ends.

This clone showed up just once. The CDR3 nucleotides read TGTGCCAGCAGTCCCTCAGGGTTCGCAGAGACCCAGTACTTC. It encodes CASSPSGFAETQYF. The chain uses TRBV28 and TRBJ2-5, with D possibly TRBD1 on 5 matching bases. The CDR3 sequence is 14 residues long. CDR1 is MDHEN and CDR2 is SYDVKM in the germline V gene. V was shortened by 5 bases and J by 4 bases, with 14 bases between the two germline ends.

This chain connects TRBV11-2 to TRBJ1-2; no definite D call. The CDR3 consists of 14 residues. The V gene's germline CDR1 is SGHAT and CDR2 FQNNGV. Trimming removed 7 bases at V and 3 bases at J, with 15 bases between. Written as DNA, the CDR3 is TGTGCCAGCACCACGAGCCGGGTGCACTATGGCTACACCTTC. Translation gives CASTTSRVHYGYTF.

This rearrangement joins TRBV5-4 to TRBJ2-7; 9 bases match TRBD2. Germline V lookup: CDR1 SGHNT, CDR2 YYREEE (reference sequence). The CDR3 is 14 amino acids. After removal of 0 bases from V and 6 bases from J, the junction contained 4 bases not matched to a gene. In DNA, the CDR3 is TGTGCCAGCAGCTTGGGCGGGGGGGCCCTCGAGCAGTACTTC. Its translation is CASSLGGGALEQYF.

As to this clone: Other DNA sequences of this sample code for an identical CDR3. The rearrangement joins TRBV5-1 to TRBJ2-7, with 9 bases lining up with TRBD1. Per germline, CDR1 SGHRS and CDR2 YFSETQ. V shed 3 bases, J shed 2 bases, and the junction held 3 bases outside the gene matches. This CDR3 is built from 14 residues. The DNA for the CDR3 is TGCGCCAGCAGCTGGGGACAGGGAGCCTACGAGCAGTACTTC. Translated, it gives CASSWGQGAYEQYF. Combining the CDR3 with reference TRBV5-1 and TRBJ2-7 gives the whole variable domain KAGVTQTPRYLIKTRGQQVTLSCSPISGHRSVSWYQQTPGQGLQFLFEYFSETQRNKGNFPGRFSGRQFSNSRSEMNVSTLELGDSALYLCASSWGQGAYEQYFGPGTRLTVT.

The chain employs TRBV6-5 and TRBJ2-2; no clear D. The germline V gene has CDR1 MNHEY and CDR2 SVGAGI. Trimming shortened V by 3 bases and J by 4 bases, and 12 bases separated the two germline ends. This CDR3 spans 15 amino acids. The CDR3 DNA sequence: TGTGCCAGCAGTTATGGGGTTATGTCCACCGGGGAGCTGTTTTTT. It yields the protein CASSYGVMSTGELFF.

The chain recombines TRBV6-5 with TRBJ1-6; D is possibly TRBD1 (5 bases). Germline-derived CDR1 and CDR2 are MNHEY and SVGAGI. The CDR3 contains 16 residues. The V end was cut by 1 base, the J end by 7 bases, with 14 bases between. CDR3 in amino acids: CASSYWLGEENSPLHF. CDR3 coding DNA: TGTGCCAGCAGTTACTGGCTAGGGGAGGAAAATTCACCCCTCCACTTT.

J is TRBJ1-4 and V is TRBV5-6; tentative D call: TRBD1 (5 bases). Germline V gene data show CDR1 as SGHDT and CDR2 as YYEEEE. V lost 10 bases to trimming and J lost 10 bases, with 29 bases between them. This CDR3 is built from 16 residues. CDR3: CAPIRQSGGVAGKLFF. Written as DNA, the CDR3 is TGTGCCCCAATCCGACAGAGCGGGGGGGTAGCAGGAAAACTGTTTTTT.

The CDR3 DNA reads TGCGCCAGCAGCCAAGATAGGCGGTACACCGGGGAGCTGTTTTTT. As protein: CASSQDRRYTGELFF. The V call is TRBV4-3, the J call TRBJ2-2; D not certain. CDR1 LGHNA and CDR2 YSLEER come from the germline V gene. V was cut by 0 bases and J by 3 bases, with 8 bases left in between. The CDR3 is 15 residues long.

The rearrangement joins TRBV29-1 to TRBJ2-1; D remains unclear. The CDR3 extends over 14 amino acids. Trimming cost V 4 bases and J 0 bases, with 10 bases left between them. The germline V gene encodes CDR1 SQVTM and CDR2 ANQGSEA. As DNA, the CDR3 is TGCAGCGTTGGCGAGCCTCTCTCCTACAATGAGCAGTTCTTC. Translating it yields CSVGEPLSYNEQFF.

V and J are TRBV10-3 and TRBJ1-3; TRBD1 is a possible D gene (5 bases). The V gene lost 11 bases and the J gene lost 8 bases, with 19 bases spanning the gap. Germline CDR1 ENHRY, CDR2 SYGVKD. The CDR3 length is 13 residues. The CDR3 is CAGGRFGGDTIYF. CDR3 DNA sequence: TGTGCCGGCGGCCGCTTTGGGGGAGACACCATATATTTT.

The chain joins TRBV6-4 to TRBJ1-2; unclear D gene. The CDR3 length is 18 residues. Trimming took off 6 bases at V and 0 bases at J, with 23 bases between the two ends. Germline loops: CDR1 MRHNA, CDR2 SNTAGT. CDR3 sequence reads: CASRIPVALAGTNYGYTF. In DNA, the CDR3 is TGTGCCAGCAGGATACCCGTGGCATTGGCCGGGACTAACTATGGCTACACCTTC.

V gene TRBV6-5 combines with J gene TRBJ1-2; D gene unclear. The CDR3 extends over 13 amino acids. V was cut by 6 bases and J by 8 bases, with 16 bases left in between. CDR1 and CDR2 (germline): MNHEY, SVGAGI. The CDR3 loop reads CASRPQNREGYTF. CDR3 coding DNA: TGTGCCAGCAGGCCCCAGAACCGAGAAGGCTACACCTTC.

The chain uses TRBV28 and TRBJ2-3; 7 nucleotides align to TRBD2. With V trimmed by 3 bases and J by 2 bases, 5 bases remained unmatched. In germline, CDR1 is MDHEN, CDR2 SYDVKM. This CDR3 region has 15 residues. The CDR3 is CASSLAAGYTDTQYF. The CDR3 nucleotides are TGTGCCAGCAGTTTGGCAGCGGGGTACACAGATACGCAGTATTTT.

The chain uses TRBV7-2 and TRBJ1-1, with D perhaps TRBD1 (5 bases). With 5 bases removed from V and 0 bases from J, the gap between germline ends came to 19 bases. The length of the CDR3 is 17 residues. Germline CDR1 reads SGHTA; CDR2 reads FQGNSA. CDR3 nucleotide sequence: TGTGCCAGCAGCCCGCAACCACCCCTGACAGTGAACACTGAAGCTTTCTTT. This codes for CASSPQPPLTVNTEAFF.

This rearrangement joins TRBV7-2 to TRBJ1-3; the D is unclear. Trimming removed 5 bases from V and 0 bases from J, with 20 bases in between. Germline V CDR1 and CDR2: SGHTA, FQGNSA. This CDR3 region has 18 residues. The CDR3 loop is CASSPRSAGSISGNTIYF. CDR3 nucleotide sequence: TGTGCCAGCAGCCCCAGGTCGGCAGGCTCAATCTCTGGAAACACCATATATTTT.

This chain's CDR3 is CASSQAVQGGTGELFF. CDR3 nucleotides: TGCGCCAGCAGCCAAGCGGTGCAGGGAGGGACCGGGGAGCTGTTTTTT. This chain joins TRBV4-3 and TRBJ2-2; 7 positions match TRBD2. The CDR3 covers 16 residues. V was clipped by 1 base and J by 5 bases; unmatched bases: 7. Germline assignment: CDR1 LGHNA and CDR2 YSLEER.

Comment on this clone: No DNA is shown, since the ends of the CDR3 on it are uncertain; the CDR3 is the one TCRdb lists. V usage is TRBV21-1 and J usage is TRBJ1-3; the D call TRBD1 from the table was never checked on the DNA. TRBV21-1 corresponds to a pseudogene. The CDR3 is 14 residues long, counting both termini. CDR3 region: CASSVWGPGNTIYF.

J is TRBJ1-3 and V is TRBV6-1; 9 bases map to TRBD1. J was trimmed by 2 bases and V by 6 bases; bases with no gene match: 2. This CDR3 has 14 amino acids. Germline V gives CDR1 MNHNS, CDR2 SASEGT. CDR3 protein: CASRGTGTGNTIYF. CDR3 in DNA: TGTGCCAGCAGGGGGACAGGGACTGGAAACACCATATATTTT.

The table lists this clone with a few counts. This chain connects TRBV7-9 to TRBJ1-1, with D hard to call. Looked up from germline, CDR1 is SEHNR and CDR2 is FQNEAQ (reference sequence). The CDR3 spans 14 residues. The V gene lost 3 bases and the J gene lost 2 bases, with 10 bases spanning the gap. The CDR3 region has the DNA TGTGCCAGCAGCTTGTTTAATTACAACACTGAAGCTTTCTTT. As protein: CASSLFNYNTEAFF.